A selection of T cell receptor beta chains follows, all from one sample in a study of CXCR3-negative and CXCR3-positive naive CD8 T cells. TCRdb derives one entry per CDR3 protein from the 5' RACE reads, leaving out DNA. Its table records about 39,000 distinct CDR3 sequences. Sequencing input: memory CD8+ T cells from blood. The receptors were sampled from a human donor in good health. Some clones in this sample may be carry-over from other donors' samples. CDR3s include the opening cysteine and the closing phenylalanine or tryptophan.

j_call,v_call,cdr3_aa
TRBJ2-5,TRBV2,CASSEAGGIQETQYF
TRBJ2-7,TRBV6-1,CASRQRVGPYEQYF
TRBJ2-1,TRBV2,CASSGGSDEQFF
TRBJ2-6,TRBV28,CASTRTAAGGGSGANVLTF
TRBJ2-7,TRBV7-9,CASSPPTGTEAYEQYF
TRBJ2-1,TRBV7-6,CASSQILGLAGEQFF
TRBJ1-2,TRBV6-5,CASNHGTGPGYTF
TRBJ2-1,TRBV29-1,CSVEKGLSGTYNEQFF
TRBJ1-1,TRBV20-1,CSAMGGKSGSEAFF
TRBJ1-2,TRBV7-9,CASSSPVETMQYGYTF